The rows below give T cell receptor beta chains drawn from one sample of a study of regulatory T cells in long-lasting Graves disease. One entry per CDR3 protein, called by TCRdb with MiXCR from the multiplex PCR reads. The sample has over 350,000 distinct CDR3 sequences, 14% seen once. The data also belong to a second study, concerning T cells in Graves' hyperthyroidism and ophthalmopathy.

Specimen: peripheral blood mononuclear cells (PBMCs), collected at new diagnosis, from a patient treated with antithyroid drugs. These receptor sequences come from a woman in her 50s with Graves disease. Both conserved end residues are part of each CDR3. Clone size appears in some rows only: once, few, many, or a class for an expanded clone.

J: TRBJ1-2
V: TRBV5-5
size: -
CDR3: CASGGRVYGYTF

J: TRBJ1-4
V: TRBV12-3/TRBV12-4
size: -
CDR3: CASHKSTNEKLFF

J: TRBJ2-7
V: TRBV6-1
size: many
CDR3: CASRDLYYEQYF

J: TRBJ2-1
V: TRBV29-1
size: -
CDR3: CSAVPALPHEQFF

J: TRBJ2-3
V: TRBV5-1
size: many
CDR3: CASSRDSPSTDTQYF

J: TRBJ2-1
V: TRBV20-1
size: many
CDR3: CSATGTSGRYNEQFF

J: TRBJ1-1
V: TRBV5-1
size: -
CDR3: CASSLGVGVPEAFF

J: TRBJ1-5
V: TRBV12-3/TRBV12-4
size: many
CDR3: CASGTGAGANQPQHF

J: TRBJ2-1
V: TRBV6-2/TRBV6-3
size: many
CDR3: CASSYLSGPPYNEQFF

J: TRBJ1-6
V: TRBV12-5
size: many
CDR3: CATRPVTGVYSPLHF